Listed below are T cell receptor beta chains from one sample, sequenced in a study of blood T cell repertoires in COVID-19. Using immunoSEQ multiplex PCR, the repertoire was profiled, and TCRdb retains in-frame clones only, with some absent. The sample holds some 350,000 clones, more than 85% seen once. Input material: peripheral blood. The receptors were gathered from a human donor in a cohort sampled during active COVID-19. Each CDR3 is given with its conserved first and last residue. A D gene is named only where the DNA matches it firmly. Clone size is given for some rows only: seen once, a few or many times, or a class if the clone is expanded.

j_call: TRBJ2-3
clone_size: -
d_call: TRBD1
v_call: TRBV19
cdr3_nt: TGTGCCAGTAGTACCGCCGGGACAGGGGTAGATACGCAGTATTTT
cdr3_aa: CASSTAGTGVDTQYF

j_call: TRBJ2-4
clone_size: once
d_call: -
v_call: TRBV6-5
cdr3_nt: TGTGCCAGCAGACGGGTAGCCAAAAACATTCAGTACTTC
cdr3_aa: CASRRVAKNIQYF

j_call: TRBJ2-5
clone_size: -
d_call: TRBD1
v_call: TRBV11-2
cdr3_nt: TGTGCCAGCAGCTGGGACAGGGGTGGAGAGACCCAGTACTTC
cdr3_aa: CASSWDRGGETQYF

j_call: TRBJ1-2
clone_size: -
d_call: -
v_call: TRBV5-1
cdr3_nt: TGCGCCAGCAGCTTGGATTGGGGGCGCAAGGACTATGGCTACACCTTC
cdr3_aa: CASSLDWGRKDYGYTF

j_call: TRBJ1-1
clone_size: -
d_call: -
v_call: TRBV7-2
cdr3_nt: TGTGCCAGCAGCTCTTCAGACAGGAACACTGAAGCTTTCTTT
cdr3_aa: CASSSSDRNTEAFF

j_call: TRBJ1-1
clone_size: -
d_call: TRBD1
v_call: TRBV28
cdr3_nt: TGTGCCAGCAGTCCCCAGGGAACAGGGGCGGATACTGAAGCTTTCTTT
cdr3_aa: CASSPQGTGADTEAFF

j_call: TRBJ1-1
clone_size: -
d_call: -
v_call: TRBV23-1
cdr3_nt: TGCGCCAGCAGTCAATCGGTCCAAATGGCAGGGTACACTGAAGCTTTCTTT
cdr3_aa: CASSQSVQMAGYTEAFF

j_call: TRBJ2-1
clone_size: -
d_call: -
v_call: TRBV4-1
cdr3_nt: TGCGCCAGCAGCCATCGGCCTAGCGATTACAATGAGCAGTTCTTC
cdr3_aa: CASSHRPSDYNEQFF

j_call: TRBJ2-3
clone_size: -
d_call: TRBD2
v_call: TRBV11-2
cdr3_nt: TGTGCCAGCAGCTCCCGACTAGCGGGGTCCACAGATACGCAGTATTTT
cdr3_aa: CASSSRLAGSTDTQYF

j_call: TRBJ2-5
clone_size: -
d_call: -
v_call: TRBV2
cdr3_nt: TGTGCCAGCAGGGCCCGGGAGGAGACCCAGTACTTC
cdr3_aa: CASRAREETQYF

j_call: TRBJ2-1
clone_size: -
d_call: TRBD1
v_call: TRBV11-2
cdr3_nt: TGTGCCAGCAGCTGGAAGACAGGGACCCCGAATGAGCAGTTCTTC
cdr3_aa: CASSWKTGTPNEQFF

j_call: TRBJ2-7
clone_size: -
d_call: -
v_call: TRBV10-1
cdr3_nt: TGCGCCAGCAGCCGGGACTCGTCCTACGAGCAGTACTTC
cdr3_aa: CASSRDSSYEQYF

j_call: TRBJ2-3
clone_size: once
d_call: -
v_call: TRBV12-3/TRBV12-4
cdr3_nt: TGTGCCAGCAGGGCTACGGGGTCAGATACGCAGTATTTT
cdr3_aa: CASRATGSDTQYF

j_call: TRBJ1-3
clone_size: -
d_call: -
v_call: TRBV28
cdr3_nt: TGTGCCAGCATCCAAGGTAGCCGTACGGACACCATATATTTT
cdr3_aa: CASIQGSRTDTIYF

j_call: TRBJ1-4
clone_size: many
d_call: TRBD1
v_call: TRBV27
cdr3_nt: TGTGCCAGCAGTTTTTCCGGGACAGGCTCTAATGAAAAACTGTTTTTT
cdr3_aa: CASSFSGTGSNEKLFF

j_call: TRBJ2-1
clone_size: -
d_call: TRBD2
v_call: TRBV30
cdr3_nt: TGTGCCTGGAGTCCCGCTGATAGCGGGAGGATCAATGAGCAGTTCTTC
cdr3_aa: CAWSPADSGRINEQFF

j_call: TRBJ2-5
clone_size: -
d_call: -
v_call: TRBV15
cdr3_nt: TGTGCCACCAGCAGAGGGCCGGAGACCCAGTACTTC
cdr3_aa: CATSRGPETQYF

j_call: TRBJ2-7
clone_size: -
d_call: -
v_call: TRBV20-1
cdr3_nt: TGCAGTGCTAGTCGGCCAGGGGAGGGCGGTTACGAGCAGTACTTC
cdr3_aa: CSASRPGEGGYEQYF

j_call: TRBJ2-1
clone_size: -
d_call: -
v_call: TRBV27
cdr3_nt: TGTGCCAGCAGTTTGGCAGGGACTTACAATGAGCAGTTCTTC
cdr3_aa: CASSLAGTYNEQFF

j_call: TRBJ2-5
clone_size: -
d_call: -
v_call: TRBV6-5
cdr3_nt: TGTGCCAGCAGTTACTCTGGGACTGGGATATTGGCCCAGTACTTC
cdr3_aa: CASSYSGTGILAQYF

j_call: TRBJ2-3
clone_size: -
d_call: TRBD1
v_call: TRBV5-1
cdr3_nt: TGCGCCAGCAGCAGTGGACAGGGGGGGAGCACAGATACGCAGTATTTT
cdr3_aa: CASSSGQGGSTDTQYF

j_call: TRBJ1-6
clone_size: -
d_call: -
v_call: TRBV7-8
cdr3_nt: TGTGCCAGCAGCTCCCGGGACTCCTATAATTCACCCCTCCACTTT
cdr3_aa: CASSSRDSYNSPLHF

j_call: TRBJ1-6
clone_size: few
d_call: -
v_call: TRBV7-2
cdr3_nt: TGTGCCAGCAGCTTAGCAGGGAGGAATTCACCCCTCCACTTT
cdr3_aa: CASSLAGRNSPLHF

j_call: TRBJ2-1
clone_size: -
d_call: -
v_call: TRBV27
cdr3_nt: TGTGCCAGCAGTTTATCGGAGGGGATATACAATGAGCAGTTCTTC
cdr3_aa: CASSLSEGIYNEQFF

j_call: TRBJ2-3
clone_size: once
d_call: TRBD2
v_call: TRBV13
cdr3_nt: TGTGCCAGCAGCTTCGGACTAGCCGCTCGTGATGTCGCGCAGTATTTT
cdr3_aa: CASSFGLAARDVAQYF

j_call: TRBJ2-5
clone_size: -
d_call: -
v_call: TRBV5-4
cdr3_nt: TGTGCCAGCAGCTTGAAAGGGGGAGAGACCCAGTACTTC
cdr3_aa: CASSLKGGETQYF

j_call: TRBJ1-1
clone_size: -
d_call: -
v_call: TRBV10-2
cdr3_nt: TGCGCCAGCAGTCTCCAGGGCACTGAAGCTTTCTTT
cdr3_aa: CASSLQGTEAFF

j_call: TRBJ1-6
clone_size: -
d_call: -
v_call: TRBV7-2
cdr3_nt: TGTGCCAGCAGCTTAGGCGGTGAGGGATGGGGACCCCTCCACTTT
cdr3_aa: CASSLGGEGWGPLHF

j_call: TRBJ1-6
clone_size: few
d_call: -
v_call: TRBV21-1
cdr3_nt: TGTGCCAGCAGGGTAATCCCCGGGACAGGGGGCCTGGTGTCCAATTCACCCCTCCACTTT
cdr3_aa: CASRVIPGTGGLVSNSPLHF

j_call: TRBJ1-5
clone_size: -
d_call: -
v_call: TRBV5-1
cdr3_nt: TGCGCCAGCAGCTTGGACGGGGTTAGCAATCAGCCCCAGCATTTT
cdr3_aa: CASSLDGVSNQPQHF

j_call: TRBJ1-6
clone_size: once
d_call: TRBD1
v_call: TRBV30
cdr3_nt: TGTGCCTGGAGGATGGGGACAGGGGCTGCACCCTATAATTCACCCCTCCACTTT
cdr3_aa: CAWRMGTGAAPYNSPLHF

j_call: TRBJ2-6
clone_size: -
d_call: -
v_call: TRBV27
cdr3_nt: TGTGCCAGCAGTTTATCGAGGGACGGGGGTCTAGCCGGGGCCAACGTCCTGACTTTC
cdr3_aa: CASSLSRDGGLAGANVLTF

j_call: TRBJ1-2
clone_size: -
d_call: -
v_call: TRBV6-5
cdr3_nt: TGTGCCAGCAGCCCCAACCAGGGGAGTCTGCGTGGCTACACCTTC
cdr3_aa: CASSPNQGSLRGYTF

j_call: TRBJ2-7
clone_size: -
d_call: -
v_call: TRBV5-1
cdr3_nt: TGCGCCAGCAGCTTGGCAGGTTCTCGGGAGCAGTACTTC
cdr3_aa: CASSLAGSREQYF

j_call: TRBJ1-5
clone_size: -
d_call: -
v_call: TRBV21-1
cdr3_nt: TGTGCCAGCAGCAAAGTCTTCAGGAACAGTGATTATAGCAATCAGCCCCAGCATTTT
cdr3_aa: CASSKVFRNSDYSNQPQHF

j_call: TRBJ2-3
clone_size: -
d_call: TRBD2
v_call: TRBV5-1
cdr3_nt: TGCGCCAGCAGCTTGGGGGGGACTAGTACAGATACGCAGTATTTT
cdr3_aa: CASSLGGTSTDTQYF

j_call: TRBJ1-3
clone_size: -
d_call: -
v_call: TRBV19
cdr3_nt: TGTGCCAGTAGTATAGAAGGCGCAAGGGGCGGAAACACCATATATTTT
cdr3_aa: CASSIEGARGGNTIYF

j_call: TRBJ2-3
clone_size: -
d_call: -
v_call: TRBV28
cdr3_nt: TGTGCCAGCAGTTTATATCGGACAGCCTCAGATACGCAGTATTTT
cdr3_aa: CASSLYRTASDTQYF

j_call: TRBJ1-2
clone_size: -
d_call: -
v_call: TRBV5-1
cdr3_nt: TGCGCCAGCAGAGGAACAGATTCGAACTATGGCTACACCTTC
cdr3_aa: CASRGTDSNYGYTF

j_call: TRBJ2-7
clone_size: -
d_call: TRBD1
v_call: TRBV28
cdr3_nt: TGTGCCAGCAGGTCGACAGGGGTAGGCGAGCAGTACTTC
cdr3_aa: CASRSTGVGEQYF

j_call: TRBJ2-7
clone_size: -
d_call: -
v_call: TRBV6-6
cdr3_nt: TGTGCCAGCAGTTACGTGGAGGCCAACTCCTACGAGCAGTACTTC
cdr3_aa: CASSYVEANSYEQYF

j_call: TRBJ2-1
clone_size: -
d_call: TRBD2
v_call: TRBV6-4
cdr3_nt: TGTGCCAGCAGTGAATCTAGCGGCCCTGGGAATGAGCAGTTCTTC
cdr3_aa: CASSESSGPGNEQFF